This TCR beta chain derives from a study of cytomegalovirus exposure and HLA in healthy donors. Study-level points and caveats: TCR beta sequences reportedly predicted most subjects' HLA-A and HLA-B alleles accurately. Being productive about 87% or about 30% of the time was typical of most TCR beta V segments in an earlier analysis. Reportedly, diagnosis of cytomegalovirus status by the classifier showed high specificity and sensitivity. Most of the CMV-associated TCR beta chains (in a later analysis) appeared to be HLA-restricted.

As regards this clone: Antigen: not known.

Primers: 60 Vbeta forward and 13 Jbeta reverse. Some clones are missing from TCRdb's copy, which holds only in-frame ones; the method was immunoSEQ multiplex PCR. This sample has more than 140,000 clones, with roughly 87% found just once. Deletions cut 1 base from V and 6 bases from J, with 22 bases between. Germline assignment: CDR1 SGDLS and CDR2 YYNGEE. The CDR3 covers 18 residues. This chain joins TRBV9 and TRBJ1-4; D is possibly TRBD1 (6 bases). The sequencing sample was made of PBMCs. The TCR comes from a man in his thirties or forties in good health and CMV-seropositive. The CDR3 sequence: CASSVYPRDTVEDEKLFF. The CDR3 DNA sequence: TGTGCCAGCAGCGTATACCCCCGGGACACCGTAGAAGATGAAAAACTGTTTTTT.